These 8 T cell receptor beta chains were all obtained from the same sample, sequenced in a study of neurological immune-mediated disorders. Each CDR3 protein gets one entry after TCRdb re-called the 5' RACE reads with MiXCR. This sample has about 48,000 distinct CDR3 sequences, with 10% found just once. Material: PBMCs. These receptors originate from a woman in her thirties or forties with HTLV-1-associated myelopathy (HAM/TSP).

This clonotype was counted at least ten times. The CDR3 is CAISESIFRGTGNTIYF. CDR3 nucleotide sequence: TGTGCCATCAGTGAGTCGATCTTTAGAGGAACTGGAAACACCATATATTTT. This chain uses TRBV10-3 with TRBJ1-3; D gene uncertain. The CDR3 runs 17 residues. The V end lost 0 bases, the J end lost 2 bases, and 14 bases lay between the germline ends. Germline CDR1 ENHRY, CDR2 SYGVKD.

Notes on this clonotype: This may come from a read error, since a much larger clone is one base off. The genes are TRBV5-1 and TRBJ2-2; 7 nucleotides align to TRBD1. CDR1 is SGHRS, CDR2 YFSETQ, per germline. The length of the CDR3 is 22 residues. CDR3: CANSPRHRVWVRGGQNTGELFF. The CDR3 coding sequence is TGCGCCAACAGCCCTCGCCATCGAGTTTGGGTTAGAGGGGGCCAGAACACCGGGGAGCTGTTTTTT.

This clonotype was seen at least ten times. The chain uses TRBV27 and TRBJ1-2, with D unresolved. This CDR3 is built from 13 residues. Per germline, CDR1 MNHEY and CDR2 SMNVEV (reference sequence). V dropped 0 bases and J dropped 7 bases, with 9 bases sitting between them. The CDR3 sequence: CASSLSSSLGYTF. The CDR3 DNA reads as TGTGCCAGCAGTTTATCGAGCAGTCTTGGCTACACCTTC.

This clonotype was recorded at least ten times. The chain carries TRBV5-1 and TRBJ2-2, with D unresolved. Trimming stripped 4 bases from V and 5 bases from J, with 12 bases between. The length of the CDR3 is 14 residues. Looked up from germline, CDR1 is SGHRS and CDR2 is YFSETQ. The CDR3 DNA follows: TGCGCCAGCAGCGTGGAAACGCCGACCGGGGAGCTGTTTTTT. Protein: CASSVETPTGELFF.

Ten or more counts support this clonotype. The rearrangement uses TRBV4-3 and TRBJ1-1, with TRBD1 matching 8 bases. The germline CDR1 and CDR2 sequences are LGHNA and YSLEER. The CDR3 spans 16 residues. The ends lost 4 bases at V and 2 bases at J; junction bases unmatched: 9. In nucleotides, the CDR3 is TGCGCCAGCAGCCCCTCTCCAGGGACAGGTAACACTGAAGCTTTCTTT. Protein: CASSPSPGTGNTEAFF.

Turning to this clonotype: This may be a read error: a much more frequent sequence differs by one nucleotide. The chain employs TRBV29-1 and TRBJ2-2; a possible D gene is TRBD2 (5 bases). The germline V gene has CDR1 SQVTM and CDR2 ANQGSEA. The CDR3 runs to 14 residues. This chain's CDR3 is CSVGIRANTGEQFF. CDR3 DNA sequence: TGCAGCGTGGGGATAAGGGCGAACACCGGGGAGCAGTTTTTT.

This clonotype was seen at least ten times. The DNA for the CDR3 is TGTGCCAGCAGCTTCATATCGGGACTAGCTGCCTACAATGAGCAGTTCTTC. It codes for CASSFISGLAAYNEQFF. This chain links TRBV7-2 with TRBJ2-1, with 9 bases that match TRBD2. V was clipped by 3 bases and J by 2 bases; unmatched bases: 8. CDR1 is SGHTA, CDR2 FQGNSA, per germline. The CDR3 has 17 amino acids.

This clonotype was counted ten times or more. The gene calls are TRBV11-3 and TRBJ2-7; D is ambiguous. CDR1 is SGHNT, CDR2 YENEEA, per germline. The CDR3 has 15 amino acids. V was cut by 4 bases and J by 8 bases, with 21 bases left in between. For the CDR3, the DNA is TGTGCCAGCAGCTCTAGAGCCCAACTGGCCCTCAAGCAGTACTTC. Amino acids: CASSSRAQLALKQYF.